The present TCR beta chain was sequenced within a study of radiation and T cells in renal cell carcinoma (dated by TCRdb to the early 2020s). About the investigation overall: In total, around 53 samples, comprising roughly 25 tumors and 27 peripheral blood samples, were subjected to TCR beta sequencing. Across all 53 samples, 4,016,671 unique CDR3 nucleotide sequences encoding 2 million to 3 million unique CDR3 amino acid sequences were identified.

Overall results and qualifications from the work: Effects of radiation dose or scheduling on the TCR repertoire could not be addressed with the single-armed trial design. Only small tumor regions of 0.75 to 1 g were available, so intratumoral heterogeneity was not captured. In blood, the top tumor clonotypes increased from baseline to 2 weeks after radiation and then shrank by 4 weeks, which suggests a temporary expansion of tumor-resident clones. A greater number of dominant CDR3 motifs was detected in irradiated tumors than in control tumors, and a larger share of the repertoire was occupied by these motifs in irradiated tumors than in control tumors. Compared with controls, irradiated tumors had higher TCR clonality, as the top 100 clonotypes made up an average of approximately 54% of the repertoire, versus around 45% in nephrectomy-only tumors. Because pretreatment tumor biopsies were not available, the study could not determine whether clonotypes were already present within the tumor at baseline.

The immunoSEQ kit was used, according to the manufacturer's recommendations, to generate TCR beta libraries from genomic DNA. To prepare the libraries, a first multiplex PCR with proprietary primers was run, followed by a second PCR that added unique barcodes, and a bead cleanup was done after each round. A positive control reaction and a negative control reaction, both provided in the kit, were run with every batch of samples. The final libraries were assessed on an Agilent 4200 TapeStation D1000 ScreenTape, pooled by volume, and quantified by qPCR. Sequencing was performed on an Illumina NextSeq500 with a MidOutput 150-cycle cartridge, and 156 Read1 and 15 Index1 cycles were run with kit custom primers. The pooled library was loaded at 1.0 pM, and about 19% PhiX control was spiked in. Per the authors' processing: The vendor-processed data were analyzed in R, and a clonotype was defined as all T cells that share the same CDR3 nucleotide sequence. In the clone abundance analyses, frequencies in each sample were normalized to that sample's 10,000 most abundant clones. Public T cell clones, averaging fewer than five per sample, were removed before analysis. Dominant motif analysis used ImmunoMap with the PAM10 matrix, gap penalty 30 and homology threshold 0.3; motifs with cumulative frequency at least 0.01 counted as dominant. A difference in abundance of at least 32-fold between compartments was used to define tumor-enriched and baseline blood-enriched clonotypes. The Baroni-Urbani and Buser coefficient was used to measure tumor-blood repertoire similarity, and groups were compared with two-tailed Wilcoxon tests in R. Imported from immuneACCESS, the table was reduced by TCRdb to in-frame sequences with V and J called. These copies leave out some clones; in studies compared against another copy, an unresolved V gene accounts for under half, and the cause of the remainder is not known. The DNA gave D and trimming, while V, J and clone size come from that table. This sample lists about 9,200 clones; about three fifths were detected once. The ten largest clones capture under 25% of the sample.

As for this clone: Its recognized antigen is unknown. No base quality values were provided; no much bigger clone lies one nucleotide off.

Reading the label with the study, this specimen's time point is: tumor resected at nephrectomy. Taken with the paper, the label for treatment or condition translates to: 15 Gy SBRT to primary tumor, nephrectomy 4 weeks later. The samples were obtained from a clinical trial, where primary renal cell carcinomas were treated with 15 Gy stereotactic body radiation therapy and then removed by nephrectomy 4 weeks afterward. Renal cell carcinoma with clear cell pathology was present in all patients. Tumors were dissociated mechanically, digested with collagenase/hyaluronidase at 37 degrees C, processed in gentleMACS C tubes, and stored in liquid nitrogen. The QIAamp DNA Blood Mini Kit (Qiagen) was used to prepare genomic DNA for TCR sequencing. Only samples passing all quality control checks were included in the analyses. The receptor was derived from a man aged 55 to 69 with renal cell carcinoma. The sample here was tumor tissue, taken from a patient whose treatment included radiotherapy and nephrectomy.

The bases read TGTGCCAGCAGTTCCACCTCCTCTGGGGCCAACGTCCTGACTTTC. It is translated as CASSSTSSGANVLTF. The chain uses TRBV27 and TRBJ2-6; no D segment can be confidently identified. CDR1 and CDR2 were assigned from the germline V gene (reference sequence) as MNHEY and SMNVEV. The CDR3 runs 15 residues from the cysteine to the phenylalanine. Only the CDR3 region is kept as DNA, spanning 45 bases read in frame from base 1. V lost 4 bases and J lost 0 bases; the stretch between them is 7 bases long.